This T cell receptor beta chain was observed in a study of T cells after yellow fever vaccination. Study information: SMART-Seq v4 Ultra Low Input prepared libraries from low-cell fractions.

Findings and caveats of the study: A faster peak, day 5 versus 15, was reached by the weaker secondary response. Reappearance after the booster was observed for most primary-vaccination clones (about 96% CD4, about 91% CD8).

They built TCR cDNA with 5'RACE template switching, a step that put in a universal primer site and UMIs. TCRdb redid the calling of the 5' RACE reads with MiXCR, one entry per CDR3 protein. The sample lists 500,000 to 650,000 distinct CDR3 sequences, 17% occurring once. The CDR3 is made up of 16 amino acids. Germline CDR1 SGHVS, CDR2 FQNEAQ. V shed 4 bases, J shed 2 bases, and the junction held 7 bases outside the gene matches. This clonotype has only a few counts. Its cognate antigen is unknown. The receptor was derived from a man aged 18 to 30 who received the YFV17D yellow fever vaccine. The specimen was PBMCs, collected 5 days after the first yellow fever vaccination. The chain uses TRBV7-8 and TRBJ2-2; TRBD2 agrees at 7 bases. The CDR3 is CASSSLAVRNTGELFF. The CDR3, as DNA: TGTGCCAGCAGCTCCCTAGCGGTGCGAAACACCGGGGAGCTGTTTTTT.